Below, 7 T cell receptor beta chains from the same sample are listed, as sequenced in a study of T-cell reconstitution after alpha-beta-depleted transplantation in children. Library preparation (for TCRbeta) was performed with unique molecular identifiers. In TCRdb, the PCR reads were re-called with MiXCR into one record per CDR3 protein. The sample consists of 500,000 to 600,000 distinct CDR3 sequences, roughly 30% of them appearing once. The sequences come from PBMCs, collected before TCRalphabeta/CD19-depleted stem cell transplant. The origin of the receptors is a boy in the first two years of life with Wiskott-Aldrich syndrome, due to receive a stem cell transplant.

V is TRBV7-8 and J is TRBJ2-5; D call uncertain. V was trimmed by 3 bases and J by 5 bases, leaving 16 bases between them. Germline assignment: CDR1 SGHVS and CDR2 FQNEAQ. The CDR3 extends over 15 amino acids. CDR3 bases: TGTGCCAGCAGCTTTGAACCAATTCTCTCGGAGACCCAGTACTTC. Protein sequence: CASSFEPILSETQYF.

V gene TRBV15 combines with J gene TRBJ2-5, with D hard to call. CDR1 and CDR2 (germline): LNHNV, YYDKDF (reference sequence). The V and J ends lost 3 bases and 5 bases respectively, with 10 bases between them. The CDR3 length is 13 residues. In DNA, the CDR3 is TGTGCCACCAGCAGGGCCCCGAGGGAGACCCAGTACTTC. This encodes CATSRAPRETQYF. Based on the CDR3 plus reference TRBV15 and TRBJ2-5, the full variable domain is DAMVIQNPRYQVTQFGKPVTLSCSQTLNHNVMYWYQQKSSQAPKLLFHYYDKDFNNEADTPDNFQSRRPNTSFCFLDIRSPGLGDTAMYLCATSRAPRETQYFGPGTRLLVL.

This rearrangement joins TRBV5-1 to TRBJ2-4; possibly TRBD1 for D (5 bases). The CDR3 spans 16 residues. V was shortened by 0 bases and J by 1 base, with 11 bases between the two germline ends. The germline V gene encodes CDR1 SGHRS and CDR2 YFSETQ. The CDR3 reads CASSLETGRAKNIQYF. The CDR3 DNA is TGCGCCAGCAGCTTGGAAACAGGTCGGGCCAAAAACATTCAGTACTTC.

The chain links TRBV5-1 to TRBJ2-3, with a weak D call TRBD1 (5 bases). V was cut by 5 bases and J by 4 bases, with 20 bases left in between. This CDR3 has 16 residues. Germline CDR1 is SGHRS and CDR2 is YFSETQ. The CDR3 DNA follows: TGCGCCAGCAGTACCAAGGGGCCCACAGGAGCAGATACGCAGTATTTT. Translating it yields CASSTKGPTGADTQYF.

This clonotype was seen at least ten times. The germline gene is not matched at one end of the junction; a read error may be the cause. V is TRBV7-9 and J is TRBJ2-5, with 7 bases aligning to TRBD1. Germline V gives CDR1 SEHNR, CDR2 FQNEAQ (reference sequence). This CDR3 comprises 14 residues. CDR3 residues: CASSLGTAQETQYF. The CDR3, as DNA: TGCGCCAGCAGCTTGGGGACAGCCCAAGAGACCCAGTACTTC. The full variable domain, its missing parts supplied by reference TRBV7-9 and TRBJ2-5, is DTGVSQNPRHKITKRGQNVTFRCDPISEHNRLYWYRQTLGQGPEFLTYFQNEAQLEKSRLLSDRFSAERPKGSFSTLEIQRTEQGDSAMYLCASSLGTAQETQYFGPGTRLLVL.

This clonotype has only a few counts. The rearrangement uses TRBV5-1 and TRBJ2-1, with TRBD2 identical over 7 bases. CDR3 length equals 14 residues. Germline lookup yields CDR1 SGHRS and CDR2 YFSETQ. V was pared by 2 bases and J by 9 bases, with 8 bases of the junction left unmatched. CDR3 nucleotides: TGCGCCAGCAGCTTCCCGGGACTATCGCCTGAGCAGTTCTTC. Amino acid sequence: CASSFPGLSPEQFF.

There are a few counts of this clonotype. This sequence joins TRBV20-1 and TRBJ1-6, with 9 bases matching TRBD1. Germline trimming cut 5 bases from V and 7 bases from J; bases unmatched to any gene: 6. The CDR3 length is 14 residues. Germline CDR1 and CDR2: DFQATT and SNEGSKA (reference sequence). The CDR3 region has the DNA TGCAGTGCTCACCGGGACAGGGCGAATTCACCCCTCCACTTT. This gives the protein CSAHRDRANSPLHF.